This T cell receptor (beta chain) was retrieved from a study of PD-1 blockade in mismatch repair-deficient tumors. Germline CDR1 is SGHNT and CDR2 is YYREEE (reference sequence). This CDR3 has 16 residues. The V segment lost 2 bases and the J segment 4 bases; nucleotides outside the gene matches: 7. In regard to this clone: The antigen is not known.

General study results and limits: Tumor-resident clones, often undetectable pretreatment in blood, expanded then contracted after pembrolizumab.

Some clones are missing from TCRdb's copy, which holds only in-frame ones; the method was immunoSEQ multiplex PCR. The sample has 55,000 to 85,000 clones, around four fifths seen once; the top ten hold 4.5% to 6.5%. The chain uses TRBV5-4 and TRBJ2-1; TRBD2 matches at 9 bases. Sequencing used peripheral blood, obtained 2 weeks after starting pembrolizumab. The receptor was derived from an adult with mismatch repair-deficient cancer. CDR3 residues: CASSFQAGGGYNEQFF. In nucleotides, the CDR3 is TGTGCCAGCAGCTTTCAAGCGGGAGGAGGGTACAATGAGCAGTTCTTC.